The 26 T cell receptor beta chains given below trace back to one sample, sequenced in a study of blood T cell repertoires in COVID-19. Some clones are missing from TCRdb's copy, which holds only in-frame ones; the method was immunoSEQ multiplex PCR. The table records about 330,000 clones, approximately 90% of them present only once. Sequenced sample: PBMCs or T cells enriched from blood (not recorded which). The receptors originated from a young woman who had recovered from COVID-19.

V usage is TRBV5-8 and J usage is TRBJ2-7, with D tentatively TRBD2 (5 bases). CDR3 size: 12 residues. The germline V gene has CDR1 SGHTS and CDR2 YDEGEE. V was pared by 4 bases and J by 3 bases, with 8 bases between. The CDR3 spells CASSLTSYEQYF. CDR3 DNA: TGTGCCAGCAGCCTCACTAGCTACGAGCAGTACTTC.

Remarks on this clone: The sample contains more than one DNA sequence encoding this CDR3. V and J are TRBV2 and TRBJ2-7; 8 nucleotides agree with TRBD1. Trimming at V came to 6 bases and at J to 3 bases, leaving 4 bases not matched to a gene. Germline lookup yields CDR1 SNHLY and CDR2 FYNNEI. CDR3 length: 13 residues. The CDR3, as DNA: TGTGCCAGCAGCGTCGGACAGGGCTACGAGCAGTACTTC. It translates to CASSVGQGYEQYF.

This clone was counted only a few times. The rearrangement uses TRBV5-1 and TRBJ2-1; 15 bases agree with TRBD2. The CDR3 sequence is 18 residues long. Unmatched junction bases numbered 6, after V lost 4 bases and J lost 1 base. In germline, CDR1 is SGHRS, CDR2 YFSETQ. This CDR3 is CASSPGTSGRLSYNEQFF. DNA of the CDR3: TGCGCCAGCAGCCCCGGGACTAGCGGGAGGCTTTCCTACAATGAGCAGTTCTTC.

The chain recombines TRBV5-5 with TRBJ2-7; 7 nucleotides line up with TRBD2. Losses at the gene ends were 3 bases for V and 5 bases for J; bases not matched to a gene: 11. Looked up from germline, CDR1 is SGHKS and CDR2 is YYEKEE (reference sequence). The CDR3 consists of 15 residues. The CDR3 protein is CASSYSGRGPNEQYF. CDR3 nucleotides: TGTGCCAGCAGCTATTCGGGGAGGGGTCCGAACGAGCAGTACTTC.

The V gene is TRBV6-2 or TRBV6-3, the J gene TRBJ1-2; D not resolved. Trimming pared 5 bases from V and 0 bases from J, leaving 4 bases between. The CDR3 sequence is 12 residues long. CDR1 is MNHEY, CDR2 SVGEGT, per germline. The CDR3, as DNA: TGTGCCAGCAGTCCATCTAACTATGGCTACACCTTC. It yields the protein CASSPSNYGYTF.

This clone came up many times. The chain uses TRBV13 and TRBJ2-4, with 9 bases matching TRBD1. The CDR3 consists of 14 residues. The V segment lost 5 bases and the J segment 5 bases; nucleotides outside the gene matches: 4. In germline, CDR1 is PRHDT, CDR2 FYEKMQ (reference sequence). This CDR3 is CASSARDRENIQYF. CDR3 DNA sequence: TGTGCCAGCAGCGCCCGGGACAGGGAAAACATTCAGTACTTC.

The rearrangement links TRBV6-5 to TRBJ2-7; 7 nucleotides line up with TRBD1. The CDR3 covers 14 residues. CDR1 and CDR2 from the germline V gene are MNHEY and SVGAGI. J gave up 5 bases and V 6 bases, and 10 bases lay outside the gene matches. The CDR3 region has the DNA TGTGCCAGCAGAGCGAGGACAGGCGCGAACGAGCAGTACTTC. This encodes CASRARTGANEQYF.

The chain has TRBV24-1 and TRBJ2-7; TRBD1 agrees at 7 bases. The germline V gene encodes CDR1 KGHDR and CDR2 SFDVKD. The J segment lost 3 bases and the V segment lost 1 base, leaving 5 bases of the junction unmatched. The CDR3 is 15 residues long. The CDR3 loop reads CATSDFSGGIYEQYF. The CDR3 region has the DNA TGTGCCACCAGTGATTTCTCAGGGGGTATCTACGAGCAGTACTTC.

This rearrangement joins TRBV5-1 to TRBJ1-1, with 8 bases that match TRBD1. V lost 4 bases to trimming and J lost 5 bases; unmatched junction nucleotides: 7. This CDR3 has 14 amino acids. CDR1 SGHRS and CDR2 YFSETQ come from the germline V gene. The CDR3 coding sequence is TGCGCCAGCAGCACTCGACAGGGGTTAACTGAAGCTTTCTTT. The encoded protein is CASSTRQGLTEAFF.

This clone was detected ten times or more. V and J are TRBV7-2 and TRBJ2-7, with no clear D. From germline, CDR1 is SGHTA and CDR2 FQGNSA. V shed 4 bases and J shed 5 bases, with 9 bases lying between them. This CDR3 spans 12 amino acids. CDR3 residues: CASSSSLHEQYF. For the CDR3, the DNA is TGTGCCAGCAGCTCCTCTCTCCACGAGCAGTACTTC.

The V and J genes are TRBV28 and TRBJ1-2; 9 positions agree with TRBD1. CDR1 and CDR2 (germline): MDHEN, SYDVKM. J gave up 7 bases and V 10 bases, and 13 bases lay outside the gene matches. This CDR3 comprises 14 residues. CDR3 sequence (DNA): TGTGCCACCCCCGGAGGGGACAGGGCTAGTGGCTACACCTTC. This codes for CATPGGDRASGYTF.

In this sample, this clone turned up once. This chain links TRBV19 with TRBJ2-7; D possibly corresponds to TRBD1 (5 bases). The CDR3 sequence is 13 residues long. Germline CDR1 reads LNHDA; CDR2 reads SQIVND (reference sequence). With 5 bases removed from V and 2 bases from J, the gap between germline ends came to 10 bases. The CDR3 reads CASSFDSAYEQYF. CDR3 DNA: TGTGCCAGTAGTTTCGACAGTGCCTACGAGCAGTACTTC.

The gene calls are TRBV25-1 and TRBJ1-3; the match to TRBD1 covers 7 bases. Trimming cost V 2 bases and J 1 base; bases outside gene matches: 8. This CDR3 contains 17 residues. Looked up from germline, CDR1 is MGHDK and CDR2 is SYGVNS. The CDR3 bases are TGTGCCAGCAGTGAAATGAGAAACAGGGGATCTGGAAACACCATATATTTT. The encoded protein is CASSEMRNRGSGNTIYF.

This clone was observed a single time. The J gene is TRBJ2-7, the V gene TRBV3-1 (or the pseudogene TRBV3-2); D gene unclear. CDR1 and CDR2 from the germline V gene are LGHDT and YNNKEL (reference sequence). This CDR3 is 18 amino acids long. V shed 1 base and J shed 0 bases, with 19 bases lying between them. The chain's CDR3 is CASSQVSPSPRHSYEQYF. CDR3 nucleotides: TGTGCCAGCAGCCAAGTAAGCCCTTCCCCCCGACACTCCTACGAGCAGTACTTC.

This clone was seen once. The J gene is TRBJ2-1, the V gene TRBV7-8; 11 bases align to TRBD2. Unmatched junction bases numbered 10, after V lost 5 bases and J lost 7 bases. Germline CDR1 reads SGHVS; CDR2 reads FQNEAQ. CDR3 size: 16 residues. CDR3: CASSLRISGRENEQFF. The CDR3 bases are TGTGCCAGCAGCCTCCGTATTAGCGGGAGGGAAAATGAGCAGTTCTTC.

This clone was detected a few times. The gene calls are TRBV27 and TRBJ2-1, with TRBD2 matching over 8 bases. V shed 3 bases and J 9 bases; nucleotides not matched to a gene: 7. This CDR3 has 14 amino acids. Germline V lookup: CDR1 MNHEY, CDR2 SMNVEV (reference sequence). CDR3 nucleotide sequence: TGTGCCAGCAGTTTTCAATCGGGGGGGAGTGAGCAGTTCTTC. This translates into CASSFQSGGSEQFF.

The gene calls are TRBV3-1 (or the pseudogene TRBV3-2) and TRBJ1-1; D gene unclear. In germline, CDR1 is LGHDT, CDR2 YNNKEL (reference sequence). Trimming stripped 4 bases from V and 4 bases from J, with 10 bases between. The CDR3 is 13 amino acids. The CDR3 nucleotides read TGTGCCAGCAGCCCCGGCAGCGCCACTGAAGCTTTCTTT. Translation gives CASSPGSATEAFF.

The chain joins TRBV30 to TRBJ1-2; tentatively, D is TRBD1 (5 bases). V lost 1 base and J lost 4, with 19 bases in between. The CDR3 length is 16 residues. CDR1 and CDR2 from the germline V gene are GTSNPN and SVGIG (reference sequence). CDR3 residues: CAWSDVSGHFPYGYTF. In DNA form, the CDR3 reads TGTGCCTGGAGTGATGTCAGTGGACATTTCCCCTATGGCTACACCTTC.

This clone has a single count. This sequence joins TRBV19 and TRBJ2-5; 8 nucleotides agree with TRBD2. In germline, CDR1 is LNHDA, CDR2 SQIVND (reference sequence). The junction had 6 bases not matched to a gene; V was cut back by 1 base and J by 2 bases. This CDR3 has 16 residues. The CDR3: CASSIGSGISQETQYF. Here the CDR3 DNA reads TGTGCCAGTAGTATAGGTAGCGGGATTTCGCAAGAGACCCAGTACTTC.

The chain couples TRBV5-8 to TRBJ1-6, with D tentatively TRBD1 (6 bases). Germline V gives CDR1 SGHTS, CDR2 YDEGEE. Trimming removed 4 bases from V and 1 base from J, with 9 bases in between. This CDR3 is built from 15 residues. CDR3 protein: CASSLGQSYNSPLHF. In DNA, the CDR3 is TGTGCCAGCAGCCTAGGACAGTCCTATAATTCACCCCTCCACTTT.

CDR3 DNA sequence: TGTGCCAGCAGCCCAGCGGGGTCCTCCTACAATGAGCAGTTCTTC. Its translation: CASSPAGSSYNEQFF. This chain uses TRBV9 with TRBJ2-1; 7 bases fit TRBD2. Trimming at V came to 4 bases and at J to 0 bases, leaving 4 bases not matched to a gene. The germline V gene encodes CDR1 SGDLS and CDR2 YYNGEE. This CDR3 has 15 residues. Complete variable domain (other parts from reference TRBV9 and TRBJ2-1): DSGVTQTPKHLITATGQRVTLRCSPRSGDLSVYWYQQSLDQGLQFLIQYYNGEERAKGNILERFSAQQFPDLHSELNLSSLELGDSALYFCASSPAGSSYNEQFFGPGTRLTVL.

V and J are TRBV7-2 and TRBJ2-7; D gene uncertain. Germline V CDR1 and CDR2: SGHTA, FQGNSA. CDR3 length: 14 amino acids. Between the trimmed V and J ends, which lost 2 bases and 2 bases, there was a span of 10 bases. This chain's CDR3 is CASSLRRVPYEQYF. Here the CDR3 DNA reads TGTGCCAGCAGCTTAAGACGGGTGCCCTACGAGCAGTACTTC. Full variable domain (rest looked up from reference TRBV7-2 and TRBJ2-7): GAGVSQSPSNKVTEKGKDVELRCDPISGHTALYWYRQSLGQGLEFLIYFQGNSAPDKSGLPSDRFSAERTGGSVSTLTIQRTQQEDSAVYLCASSLRRVPYEQYFGPGTRLTVT.

V usage is TRBV30 and J usage is TRBJ2-5, with D possibly matching TRBD1 (5 bases). Germline loops: CDR1 GTSNPN, CDR2 SVGIG (reference sequence). CDR3 length: 15 residues. Trimming removed 0 bases from V and 5 bases from J, with 16 bases in between. The CDR3 DNA reads as TGTGCCTGGAGTGTAATCGTTAGGGGTTGGGAGACCCAGTACTTC. This encodes CAWSVIVRGWETQYF.

In DNA form, the CDR3 reads TGTGCCAGCAGCCCCCGGGGAATAGCGGGGGGGACCGGGGAGCTGTTTTTT. Amino acid sequence: CASSPRGIAGGTGELFF. The chain is built from TRBV5-4 and TRBJ2-2, with 11 bases aligning to TRBD2. There are 17 residues in the CDR3. After removal of 4 bases from V and 5 bases from J, the junction contained 10 bases not matched to a gene. Germline V gene data show CDR1 as SGHNT and CDR2 as YYREEE (reference sequence).

The chain links TRBV7-3 to TRBJ1-1, with 10 positions matching TRBD1. The V gene end was trimmed by 5 bases and the J gene end by 5 bases; junction bases not matched to a gene: 8. The CDR3 length is 15 residues. Germline-derived CDR1 and CDR2 are SGHTA and FQGTGA. The CDR3 is CASSPQTGGLTEAFF. Here the CDR3 DNA reads TGTGCCAGCAGCCCTCAGACAGGGGGCTTAACTGAAGCTTTCTTT.

J is TRBJ1-2 and V is TRBV2; a weak D match, TRBD1 (5 bases). V lost 5 bases, J lost 4 bases, and 8 bases lay in between. Germline lookup yields CDR1 SNHLY and CDR2 FYNNEI. CDR3 size: 12 residues. This chain's CDR3 is CASSPDSYGYTF. In nucleotides, the CDR3 is TGTGCCAGCAGTCCTGACAGCTATGGCTACACCTTC.